These T cell receptor beta chains were read from a single sample in a study of T cell changes during pregnancy in multiple sclerosis. Clones were sequenced by immunoSEQ multiplex PCR, and TCRdb holds only the in-frame ones, with some missing. Of about 75,000 clones in the sample, around 89% were seen once. Sequenced material: peripheral blood, taken in the first trimester of pregnancy. The origin of the receptors is a female donor in good health, enrolled as a control in a pregnancy study. Each CDR3 is given with its conserved first and last residue. A D gene is named only where the DNA matches it firmly. The listing skips clone size in some rows; elsewhere it reads once, few, many or a size class.

J gene,D gene,clone size,V gene,CDR3 protein,CDR3 DNA
TRBJ1-2,-,-,TRBV28,CASSLSGNYGYTF,TGTGCCAGCAGTTTGTCAGGGAACTATGGCTACACCTTC
TRBJ1-2,-,-,TRBV25-1,CASSEFGDGYTF,TGTGCCAGCAGTGAATTCGGAGATGGCTACACCTTC
TRBJ2-1,TRBD2,once,TRBV30,CAWSGRLANYNEQFF,TGTGCCTGGAGTGGACGACTAGCGAACTACAATGAGCAGTTCTTC
TRBJ2-7,-,-,TRBV9,CASSKQGSGSPAYEQYF,TGTGCCAGCAGCAAACAGGGGAGCGGGAGTCCGGCCTACGAGCAGTACTTC
TRBJ1-1,-,-,TRBV5-6,CASSLLEEGNTEAFF,TGTGCCAGCAGCCTGCTTGAGGAGGGGAACACTGAAGCTTTCTTT
TRBJ2-7,-,-,TRBV10-2,CASSESGGKEKKQYF,TGCGCCAGCAGTGAGTCAGGAGGGAAGGAGAAAAAGCAGTACTTC
TRBJ2-1,-,once,TRBV4-3,CASSRRGPSYNEQFF,TGCGCCAGCAGCCGACGCGGGCCCTCCTACAATGAGCAGTTCTTC
TRBJ1-5,-,-,TRBV7-9,CASSLTGSNQPQHF,TGTGCCAGCAGCTTGACGGGGAGCAATCAGCCCCAGCATTTT
TRBJ1-2,-,-,TRBV20-1,CSATEGYTF,TGCAGTGCTACGGAGGGCTACACCTTC
TRBJ1-2,TRBD1,-,TRBV2,CASRGDRTNYGYTF,TGTGCCAGCAGGGGGGACAGGACTAACTATGGCTACACCTTC
TRBJ1-3,-,-,TRBV7-2,CASSLAYSGNTIYF,TGTGCCAGCAGCTTAGCTTACTCTGGAAACACCATATATTTT
TRBJ1-1,-,once,TRBV28,CASSFGGMGTEAFF,TGTGCCAGCAGTTTTGGAGGGATGGGCACTGAAGCTTTCTTT
TRBJ1-2,TRBD1,-,TRBV30,CAWTRGQGDFYGYTF,TGTGCCTGGACCCGGGGACAGGGAGATTTCTATGGCTACACCTTC
TRBJ2-3,TRBD1,-,TRBV5-1,CASSSGTVETDTQYF,TGCGCCAGCAGCTCCGGGACAGTAGAAACAGATACGCAGTATTTT
TRBJ2-3,TRBD2,-,TRBV5-6,CASSLELAGDTDTQYF,TGTGCCAGCAGCTTGGAACTAGCGGGGGACACAGATACGCAGTATTTT
TRBJ1-5,-,-,TRBV28,CASRRGRPQHF,TGTGCCAGCAGGCGAGGGCGGCCCCAGCATTTT
TRBJ1-1,-,-,TRBV10-3,CPTPQRIAEAFF,TGTCCTACCCCCCAACGGATAGCAGAAGCTTTCTTT
TRBJ2-6,-,-,TRBV5-4,CASSSSSGANVLTF,TGTGCCAGCAGCTCTAGCTCTGGGGCCAACGTCCTGACTTTC
TRBJ2-1,TRBD2,-,TRBV11-2,CASSFAGTSGYNEQFF,TGTGCCAGCAGCTTTGCCGGGACTAGCGGTTACAATGAGCAGTTCTTC
TRBJ1-2,-,-,TRBV19,CASSIVLSYGYTF,TGTGCCAGTAGTATAGTTCTTTCCTATGGCTACACCTTC
TRBJ2-1,TRBD2,-,TRBV7-2,CASTRGSGGYNEQFF,TGTGCCAGCACCAGGGGTAGCGGGGGCTACAATGAGCAGTTCTTC
TRBJ2-5,TRBD1,-,TRBV5-1,CASSLGDRGETQYF,TGCGCCAGCAGCTTGGGAGACAGGGGTGAGACCCAGTACTTC
TRBJ1-3,-,few,TRBV9,CASSVSRVGGSGNTIYF,TGTGCCAGCAGCGTGTCCCGGGTGGGGGGCTCTGGAAACACCATATATTTT
TRBJ1-1,-,-,TRBV5-6,CASSSGVTEAFF,TGTGCCAGCAGCTCGGGGGTTACTGAAGCTTTCTTT
TRBJ1-2,-,-,TRBV6-1,CASSEVQEPTYGYTF,TGTGCCAGCAGTGAAGTCCAGGAACCAACCTATGGCTACACCTTC
TRBJ2-7,-,-,TRBV4-1,CASSQERWSSYEQYF,TGCGCCAGCAGCCAAGAACGGTGGAGCTCCTACGAGCAGTACTTC
TRBJ1-2,TRBD1,-,TRBV7-9,CASSLAFIGGQQYGYTF,TGTGCCAGCAGCTTAGCGTTTATTGGGGGACAGCAGTATGGCTACACCTTC
TRBJ1-2,-,-,TRBV7-9,CASSLRSLSQSPTF,TGTGCCAGCAGCTTACGGTCCCTCTCACAGTCCCCAACCTTC